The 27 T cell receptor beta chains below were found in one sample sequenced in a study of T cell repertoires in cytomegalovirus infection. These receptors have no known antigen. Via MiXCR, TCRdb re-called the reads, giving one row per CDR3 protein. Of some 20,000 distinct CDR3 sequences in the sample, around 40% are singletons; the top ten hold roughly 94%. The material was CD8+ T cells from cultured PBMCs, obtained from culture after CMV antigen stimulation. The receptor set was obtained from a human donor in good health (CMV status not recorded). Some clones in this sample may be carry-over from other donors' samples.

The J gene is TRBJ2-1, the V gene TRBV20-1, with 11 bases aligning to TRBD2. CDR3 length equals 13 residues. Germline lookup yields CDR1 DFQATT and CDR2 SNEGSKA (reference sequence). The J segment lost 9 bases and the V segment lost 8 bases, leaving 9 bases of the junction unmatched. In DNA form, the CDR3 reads TGCAGTACTCGCGGGACTAGCGGCCCTGAGCAGTTCTTC. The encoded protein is CSTRGTSGPEQFF.

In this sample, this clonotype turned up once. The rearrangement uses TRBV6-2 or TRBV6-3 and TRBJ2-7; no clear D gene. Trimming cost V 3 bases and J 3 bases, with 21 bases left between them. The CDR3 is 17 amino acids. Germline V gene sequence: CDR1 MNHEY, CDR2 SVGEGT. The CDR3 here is CASSYTVQNQRIYEQYF. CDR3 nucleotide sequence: TGTGCCAGCAGTTATACGGTGCAGAACCAAAGGATCTACGAGCAGTACTTC.

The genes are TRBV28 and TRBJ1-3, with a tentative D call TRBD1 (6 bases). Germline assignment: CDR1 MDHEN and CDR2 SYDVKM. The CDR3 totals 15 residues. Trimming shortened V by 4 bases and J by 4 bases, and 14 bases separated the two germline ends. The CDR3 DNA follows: TGTGCCAGCAGTTCAACGGCAGGGGTGGGAAACACCATATATTTT. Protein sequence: CASSSTAGVGNTIYF.

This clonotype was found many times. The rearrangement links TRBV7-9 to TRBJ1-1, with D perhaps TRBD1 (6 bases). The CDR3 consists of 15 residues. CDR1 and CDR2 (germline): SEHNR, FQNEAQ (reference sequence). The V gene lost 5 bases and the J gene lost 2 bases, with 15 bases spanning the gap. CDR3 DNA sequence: TGTGCCAGCAGCGCGACGGGGGGGGCAAACACTGAAGCTTTCTTT. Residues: CASSATGGANTEAFF.

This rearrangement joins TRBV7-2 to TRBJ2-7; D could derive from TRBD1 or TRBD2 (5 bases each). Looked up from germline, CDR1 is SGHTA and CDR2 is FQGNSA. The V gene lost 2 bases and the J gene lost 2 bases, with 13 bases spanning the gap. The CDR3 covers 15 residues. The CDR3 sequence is CASSLSLRGPYEQYF. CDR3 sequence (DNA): TGTGCCAGCAGCTTATCTTTGAGGGGCCCCTACGAGCAGTACTTC.

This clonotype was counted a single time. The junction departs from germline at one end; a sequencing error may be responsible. The chain's CDR3 is CASSIRESSGNTVYF. The CDR3 bases are TGTGCCAGCAGCATCCGGGAGAGCTCTGGAAACACCGTATATTTT. The genes are TRBV7-6 and TRBJ1-3; no firm D call. CDR3 length: 15 residues. Germline V CDR1 and CDR2: SGHVS, FNYEAQ.

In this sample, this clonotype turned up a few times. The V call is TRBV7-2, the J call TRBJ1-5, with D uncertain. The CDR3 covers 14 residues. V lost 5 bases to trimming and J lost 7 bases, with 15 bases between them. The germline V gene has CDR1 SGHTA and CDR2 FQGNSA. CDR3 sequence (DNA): TGTGCCAGCAGCCTAGGGTTTGCGGGGCAGCCCCAGCATTTT. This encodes CASSLGFAGQPQHF.

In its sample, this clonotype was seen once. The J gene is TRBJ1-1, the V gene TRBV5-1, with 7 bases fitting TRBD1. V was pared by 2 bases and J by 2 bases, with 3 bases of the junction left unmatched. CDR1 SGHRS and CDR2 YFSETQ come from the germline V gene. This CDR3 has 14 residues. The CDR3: CASSFRQGNTEAFF. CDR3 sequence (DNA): TGCGCCAGCAGCTTCCGACAGGGTAACACTGAAGCTTTCTTT.

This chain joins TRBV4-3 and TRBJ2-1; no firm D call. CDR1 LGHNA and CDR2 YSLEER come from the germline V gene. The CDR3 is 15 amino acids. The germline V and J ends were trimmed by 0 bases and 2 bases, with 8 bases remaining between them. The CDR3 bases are TGCGCCAGCAGCCAAGACAGGAACGCCTACAATGAGCAGTTCTTC. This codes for CASSQDRNAYNEQFF.

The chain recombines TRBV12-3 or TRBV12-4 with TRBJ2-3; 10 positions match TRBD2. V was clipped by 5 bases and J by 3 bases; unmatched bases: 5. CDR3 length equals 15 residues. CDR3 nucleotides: TGTGCCAGCAGTCCAGCGGGGGGGCCTACAGATACGCAGTATTTT. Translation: CASSPAGGPTDTQYF.

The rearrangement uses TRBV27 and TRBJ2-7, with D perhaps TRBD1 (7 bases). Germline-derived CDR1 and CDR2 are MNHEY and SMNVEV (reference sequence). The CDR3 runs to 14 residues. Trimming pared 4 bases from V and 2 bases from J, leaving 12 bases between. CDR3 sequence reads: CASSSGDRPYEQYF. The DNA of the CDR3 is TGTGCCAGCAGTTCGGGGGACAGACCCTACGAGCAGTACTTC.

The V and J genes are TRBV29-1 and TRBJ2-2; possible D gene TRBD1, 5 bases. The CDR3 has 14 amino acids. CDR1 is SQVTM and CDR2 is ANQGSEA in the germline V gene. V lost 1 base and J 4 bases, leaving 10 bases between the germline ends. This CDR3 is CSVEVGAVTGELFF. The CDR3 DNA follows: TGCAGCGTTGAAGTAGGGGCGGTCACCGGGGAGCTGTTTTTT.

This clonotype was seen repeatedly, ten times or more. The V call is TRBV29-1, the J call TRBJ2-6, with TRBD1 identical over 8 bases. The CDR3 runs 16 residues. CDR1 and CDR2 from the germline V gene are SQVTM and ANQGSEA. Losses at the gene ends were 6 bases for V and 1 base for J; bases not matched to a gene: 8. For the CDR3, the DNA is TGCAGCGTCCTCCAGGACAGGGTTTCTGGGGCCAACGTCCTGACTTTC. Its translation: CSVLQDRVSGANVLTF. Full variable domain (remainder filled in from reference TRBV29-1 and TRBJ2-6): SAVISQKPSRDICQRGTSLTIQCQVDSQVTMMFWYRQQPGQSLTLIATANQGSEATYESGFVIDKFPISRPNLTFSTLTVSNMSPEDSSIYLCSVLQDRVSGANVLTFGAGSRLTVL.

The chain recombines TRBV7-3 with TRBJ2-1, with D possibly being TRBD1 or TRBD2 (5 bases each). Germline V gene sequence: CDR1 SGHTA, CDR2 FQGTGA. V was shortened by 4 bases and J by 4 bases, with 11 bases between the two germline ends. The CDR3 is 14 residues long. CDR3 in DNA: TGTGCCAGCAGCTCCGGGACGGGGTACAATGAGCAGTTCTTC. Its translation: CASSSGTGYNEQFF.

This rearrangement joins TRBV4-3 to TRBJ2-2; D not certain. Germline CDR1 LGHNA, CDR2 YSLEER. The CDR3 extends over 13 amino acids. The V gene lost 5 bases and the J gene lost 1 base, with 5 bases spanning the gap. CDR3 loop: CASSGKNTGELFF. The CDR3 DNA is TGCGCCAGCAGCGGAAAGAACACCGGGGAGCTGTTTTTT.

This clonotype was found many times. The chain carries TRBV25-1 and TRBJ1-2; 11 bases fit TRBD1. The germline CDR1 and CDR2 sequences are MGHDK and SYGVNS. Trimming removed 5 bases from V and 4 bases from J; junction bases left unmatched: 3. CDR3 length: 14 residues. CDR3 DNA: TGTGCCAGCAGTTGGGACAGGGGGGGCTATGGCTACACCTTC. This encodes CASSWDRGGYGYTF.

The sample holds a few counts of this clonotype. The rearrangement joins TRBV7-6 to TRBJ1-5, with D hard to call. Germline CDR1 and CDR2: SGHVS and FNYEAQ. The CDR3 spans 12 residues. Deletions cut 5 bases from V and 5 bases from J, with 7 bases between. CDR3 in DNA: TGTGCCAGCAGCAACCTACATCAGCCCCAGCATTTT. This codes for CASSNLHQPQHF.

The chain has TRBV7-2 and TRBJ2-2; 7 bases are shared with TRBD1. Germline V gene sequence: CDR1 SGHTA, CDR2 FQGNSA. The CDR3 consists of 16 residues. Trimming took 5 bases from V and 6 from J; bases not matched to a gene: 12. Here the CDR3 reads CASSTSVNRGAGELFF. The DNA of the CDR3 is TGTGCCAGCAGCACATCGGTGAACAGGGGTGCCGGGGAGCTGTTTTTT.

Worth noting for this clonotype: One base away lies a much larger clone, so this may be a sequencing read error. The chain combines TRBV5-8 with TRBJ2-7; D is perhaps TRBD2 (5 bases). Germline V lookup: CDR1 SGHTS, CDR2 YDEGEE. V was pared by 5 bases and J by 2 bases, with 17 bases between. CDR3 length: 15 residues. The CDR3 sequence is CASSFAAASAYEQYF. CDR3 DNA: TGTGCCAGCAGTTTTGCAGCGGCAAGCGCCTACGAGCAGTACTTC.

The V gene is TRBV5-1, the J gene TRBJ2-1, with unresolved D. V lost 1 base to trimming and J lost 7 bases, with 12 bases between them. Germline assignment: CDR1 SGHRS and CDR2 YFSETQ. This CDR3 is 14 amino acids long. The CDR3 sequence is CASSLLSEGNEQFF. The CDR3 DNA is TGCGCCAGCAGCTTGTTGTCAGAAGGGAATGAGCAGTTCTTC.

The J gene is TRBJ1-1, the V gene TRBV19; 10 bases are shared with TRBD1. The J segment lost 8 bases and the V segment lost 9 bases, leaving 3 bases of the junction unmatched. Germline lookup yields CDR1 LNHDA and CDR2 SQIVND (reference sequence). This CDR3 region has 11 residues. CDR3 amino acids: CASGTGVEAFF. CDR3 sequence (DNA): TGTGCCAGCGGGACAGGGGTGGAAGCTTTCTTT.

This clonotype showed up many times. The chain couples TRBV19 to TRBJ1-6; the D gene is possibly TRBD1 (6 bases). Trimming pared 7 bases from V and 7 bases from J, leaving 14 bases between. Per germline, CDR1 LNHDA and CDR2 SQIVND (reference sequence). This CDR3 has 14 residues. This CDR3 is CASTLGGANSPLHF. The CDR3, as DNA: TGTGCCAGTACCCTGGGGGGGGCGAATTCACCCCTCCACTTT. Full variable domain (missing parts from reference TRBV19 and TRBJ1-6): DGGITQSPKYLFRKEGQNVTLSCEQNLNHDAMYWYRQDPGQGLRLIYYSQIVNDFQKGDIAEGYSVSREKKESFPLTVTSAQKNPTAFYLCASTLGGANSPLHFGNGTRLTVT.

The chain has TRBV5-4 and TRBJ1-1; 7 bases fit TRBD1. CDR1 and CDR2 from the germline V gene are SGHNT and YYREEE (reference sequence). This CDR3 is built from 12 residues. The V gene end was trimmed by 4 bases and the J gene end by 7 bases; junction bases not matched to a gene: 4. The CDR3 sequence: CASSRQGFEAFF. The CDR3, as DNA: TGTGCCAGCAGCCGACAGGGTTTTGAAGCTTTCTTT.

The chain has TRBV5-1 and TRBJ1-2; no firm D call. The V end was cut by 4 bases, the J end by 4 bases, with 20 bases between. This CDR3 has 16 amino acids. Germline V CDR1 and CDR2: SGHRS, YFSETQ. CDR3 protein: CASSPDPAHPTYGYTF. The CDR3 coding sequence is TGCGCCAGCAGCCCGGATCCAGCTCACCCGACCTATGGCTACACCTTC.

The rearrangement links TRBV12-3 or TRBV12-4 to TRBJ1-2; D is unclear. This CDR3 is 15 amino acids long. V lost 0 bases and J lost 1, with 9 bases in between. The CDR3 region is CASSLARGINYGYTF. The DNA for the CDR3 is TGTGCCAGCAGTTTAGCGCGGGGTATTAACTATGGCTACACCTTC.

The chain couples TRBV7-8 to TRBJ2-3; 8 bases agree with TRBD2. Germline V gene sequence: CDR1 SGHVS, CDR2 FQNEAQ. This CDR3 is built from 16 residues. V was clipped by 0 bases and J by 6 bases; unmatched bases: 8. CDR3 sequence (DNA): TGTGCCAGCAGCTTAGCGGGGACTAGGGTCACCGATACGCAGTATTTT. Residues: CASSLAGTRVTDTQYF. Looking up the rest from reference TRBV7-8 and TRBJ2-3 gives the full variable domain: GAGVSQSPRYKVAKRGQDVALRCDPISGHVSLFWYQQALGQGPEFLTYFQNEAQLDKSGLPSDRFFAERPEGSVSTLKIQRTQQEDSAVYLCASSLAGTRVTDTQYFGPGTRLTVL.

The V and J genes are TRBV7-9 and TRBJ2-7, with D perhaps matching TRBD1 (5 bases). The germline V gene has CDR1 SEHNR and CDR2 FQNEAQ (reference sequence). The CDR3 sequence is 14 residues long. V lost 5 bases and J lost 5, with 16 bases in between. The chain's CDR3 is CASSPARAADEQYF. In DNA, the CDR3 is TGTGCCAGCAGCCCAGCCAGGGCCGCGGACGAGCAGTACTTC.